The entry below describes one T cell receptor beta chain. This clone has only one observation. There is no known antigen for this receptor. Base qualities are not provided; no much larger clone lies one nucleotide away. Taken from the germline V gene, the CDR1 and CDR2 loops are MNHNS and SASEGT. V lost 6 bases and J lost 4 bases, and the count of bases not matched to a germline gene is 8. The CDR3 starts with the cysteine, ends with the phenylalanine, and has 15 residues. Only the CDR3 DNA stays, 45 bases, in frame from base 1. Patients with autoimmune disease history or receiving systemic immunosuppression were excluded from the trial. Peripheral blood for TCR sequencing was collected from all dose cohorts at baseline, on cycle 4 day 1, and on cycle 7 day 1. Samples were obtained from an open-label, multicenter, first-in-human phase I dose-escalation trial of ivuxolimab. Adults with locally advanced or metastatic melanoma, renal cell, hepatocellular, or head and neck squamous cell carcinoma were enrolled in the trial. Before TCR sequencing, CD4+ T cells and CD8+ T cells were sorted from peripheral blood as separate populations.

These data come from a study of OX40 agonist ivuxolimab in advanced cancers. Regarding the research as a whole: The costimulatory receptor OX40 (CD134) was targeted by ivuxolimab, a fully human IgG2 agonistic monoclonal antibody. Intravenous ivuxolimab was administered to patients every 2 weeks at six dose levels: 0.01, 0.1, 0.3, 1.5, 3 and 10 mg/kg. Of the roughly 52 patients in dose escalation, around 20 had hepatocellular carcinoma, about 15 had melanoma, 9 had renal cell carcinoma and 9 had head and neck cancer. In the dose-escalation cohort, 75% to 85% of patients were male, and the mean age was approximately 60 years with a range of roughly 20 to 79. Patients were allowed to have had prior anti-PD-1, anti-PD-L1 or anti-CTLA-4 therapy, and about 40% of the dose-escalation patients had been treated with checkpoint inhibitors. Partial responses occurred in three dose-escalation patients, of whom one had hepatocellular carcinoma and two had cutaneous melanoma. The point of sequencing TCRbeta in the periphery was to test whether ivuxolimab changed TCR sequence diversity and drove clonal T-cell expansion. The paper covers the monotherapy dose-escalation part of the phase I ivuxolimab trial, which included N of about 56 patients.

For sequencing of the TCRbeta CDR3 region, genomic DNA was extracted from the sorted cells. TCRbeta CDR3 regions were sequenced using the immunoSEQ Assay. TCRdb obtained this table from immuneACCESS and retained in-frame rearrangements with V and J assigned. These tables miss some clones; where compared with another copy, unresolved V genes account for less than half of the shortfall, and the remainder is unexplained. The sample yields more than 100,000 clones; 85% to 95% were counted once. The ten largest clones represent approximately 0.15% of the sample. Broad study findings and their caveats: In the 0.1-3.0 mg/kg groups, partial responders were among the patients with the lowest normalized peripheral clonal expansion, particularly in CD8+ T cells. The antigen specificity of the clonally expanded peripheral T cells was not determined. After ivuxolimab, more expanded clones were found on average in CD8+ T cells than in CD4+ T cells. At doses of 0.1 to 3.0 mg/kg, clonal expansion of both CD4+ and CD8+ blood T cells was observed from baseline to week 6. Low levels of normalized T-cell clonal expansion were also seen in some patients who did not respond.

The chain links TRBV6-1 with TRBJ1-4; the junction holds 7 bases that match TRBD1. Sample: CD4+ or CD8+ T cells sorted from blood, taken in a trial of the OX40 agonist ivuxolimab. The source is an adult with an advanced solid tumor such as melanoma, head and neck, liver or kidney cancer. The CDR3 reads CASSQGQTYNEKLFF. The DNA reads TGTGCCAGCAGCCAGGGACAGACTTATAATGAAAAACTGTTTTTT.